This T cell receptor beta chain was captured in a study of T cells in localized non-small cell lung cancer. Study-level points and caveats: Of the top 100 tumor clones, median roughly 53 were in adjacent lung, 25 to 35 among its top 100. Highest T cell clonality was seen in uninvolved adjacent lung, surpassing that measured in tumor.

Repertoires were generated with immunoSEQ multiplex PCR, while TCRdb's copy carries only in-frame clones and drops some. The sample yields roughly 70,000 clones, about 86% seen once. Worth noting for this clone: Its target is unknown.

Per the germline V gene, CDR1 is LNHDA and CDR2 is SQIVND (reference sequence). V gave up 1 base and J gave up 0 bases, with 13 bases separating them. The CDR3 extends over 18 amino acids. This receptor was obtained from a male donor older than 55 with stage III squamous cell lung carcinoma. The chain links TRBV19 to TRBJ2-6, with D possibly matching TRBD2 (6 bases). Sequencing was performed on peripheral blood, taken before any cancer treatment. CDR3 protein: CASSIGGGSGSGANVLTF. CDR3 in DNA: TGTGCCAGTAGTATAGGGGGAGGCTCCGGCTCTGGGGCCAACGTCCTGACTTTC.